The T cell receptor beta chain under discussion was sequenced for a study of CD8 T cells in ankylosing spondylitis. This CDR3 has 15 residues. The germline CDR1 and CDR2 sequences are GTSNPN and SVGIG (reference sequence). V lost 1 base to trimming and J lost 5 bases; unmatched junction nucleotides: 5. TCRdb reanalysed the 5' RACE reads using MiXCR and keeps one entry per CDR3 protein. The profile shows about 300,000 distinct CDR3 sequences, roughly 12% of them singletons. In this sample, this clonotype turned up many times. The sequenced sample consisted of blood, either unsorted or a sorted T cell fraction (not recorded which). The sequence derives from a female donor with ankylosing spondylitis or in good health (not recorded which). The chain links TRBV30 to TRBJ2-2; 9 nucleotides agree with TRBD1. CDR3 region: CAWSAKGQGTGELFF. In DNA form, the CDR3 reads TGTGCCTGGAGTGCAAAGGGACAGGGAACCGGGGAGCTGTTTTTT. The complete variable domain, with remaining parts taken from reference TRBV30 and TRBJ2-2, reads SQTIHQWPATLVQPVGSPLSLECTVEGTSNPNLYWYRQAAGRGLQLLFYSVGIGQISSEVPQNLSASRPQDRQFILSSKKLLLSDSGFYLCAWSAKGQGTGELFFGEGSRLTVL.